The rows below give T cell receptor beta chains drawn from one sample of a study of T cell responses to AZD1222 COVID-19 vaccine. Profiling relied on immunoSEQ multiplex PCR, and the TCRdb table lists in-frame clones only, not all of them. The table has over 140,000 clones, roughly 90% seen once; the top ten hold 4% to 5.5%. The material was peripheral blood, obtained on day 0 of AZD1222 vaccination. Receptor source: an adult in good health. Both conserved end residues are part of each CDR3. D genes are given only for firm matches. Expanded clones are given a class, and other clones once, few, many or no size at all.

D gene	clone size	V gene	J gene	CDR3 protein	CDR3 DNA
TRBD2	NA	TRBV5-4	TRBJ2-2	CASSPGGASGSTGELFF	TGTGCCAGCAGTCCTGGTGGGGCTAGCGGGAGCACCGGGGAGCTGTTTTTT
NA	NA	TRBV19	TRBJ2-1	CATRLTGPDEQFF	TGTGCCACCCGGTTGACCGGGCCCGATGAGCAGTTCTTC
NA	NA	TRBV7-2	TRBJ1-5	CASSPGFSNQPQHF	TGTGCCAGCAGCCCCGGGTTCAGCAATCAGCCCCAGCATTTT
NA	NA	TRBV28	TRBJ2-3	CASSFGGPTDTQYF	TGTGCCAGCAGTTTTGGCGGGCCCACAGATACGCAGTATTTT
NA	NA	TRBV5-1	TRBJ1-1	CASSPDTDSAFF	TGCGCCAGCAGCCCCGACACCGACAGTGCTTTCTTT
NA	NA	TRBV7-8	TRBJ1-5	CASSQTRGSNQPQHF	TGTGCCAGCAGCCAGACCAGGGGTAGCAATCAGCCCCAGCATTTT
TRBD1	NA	TRBV5-1	TRBJ1-1	CASSRTGDNTEAFF	TGCGCCAGCAGCCGGACAGGAGACAACACTGAAGCTTTCTTT
TRBD2	NA	TRBV3-1/TRBV3-2	TRBJ2-5	CASSPRTSGGAGQETQYF	TGTGCCAGCAGTCCCCGGACTAGCGGGGGGGCAGGGCAAGAGACCCAGTACTTC
NA	NA	TRBV28	TRBJ1-5	CASSSPRPAYSNQPQHF	TGTGCCAGCAGTTCCCCCCGGCCGGCGTATAGCAATCAGCCCCAGCATTTT
NA	NA	TRBV5-1	TRBJ1-2	CASSPRPDRGNYGYTF	TGCGCCAGCAGCCCTCGACCGGACAGAGGGAACTATGGCTACACCTTC
NA	NA	TRBV3-1/TRBV3-2	TRBJ2-1	CASLLSGNQYEQFF	TGTGCCAGCTTATTATCAGGGAATCAGTATGAGCAGTTCTTC
TRBD2	NA	TRBV19	TRBJ2-3	CASSSLAGGPTDTQYF	TGTGCCAGTAGTTCCCTAGCGGGGGGCCCGACAGATACGCAGTATTTT
TRBD1	NA	TRBV12-3/TRBV12-4	TRBJ2-7	CASSFSTGEEQYF	TGTGCCAGCAGTTTTTCGACAGGGGAGGAGCAGTACTTC
NA	NA	TRBV5-4	TRBJ2-7	CASRLSSDPSYEQYF	TGTGCCAGCAGACTAAGCTCGGACCCATCCTACGAGCAGTACTTC
NA	NA	TRBV7-9	TRBJ2-5	CASSHRAGETQYF	TGTGCCAGCAGCCACAGGGCAGGGGAGACCCAGTACTTC
NA	NA	TRBV18	TRBJ1-4	CASSPLQNEKLFF	TGTGCCAGCTCACCACTACAGAATGAAAAACTGTTTTTT
NA	NA	TRBV6-5	TRBJ1-1	CASSRGKDTEAFF	TGTGCCAGTTCCAGAGGGAAGGACACTGAAGCTTTCTTT
NA	NA	TRBV19	TRBJ1-1	CASSILAGSMNTEAFF	TGTGCCAGTAGTATACTCGCAGGGTCCATGAACACTGAAGCTTTCTTT
NA	NA	TRBV19	TRBJ2-7	CASHSGMAGYEQYF	TGTGCCAGTCACTCCGGGATGGCGGGCTACGAGCAGTACTTC
TRBD2	NA	TRBV5-5	TRBJ2-7	CASSSGLGAYGREQYF	TGTGCCAGCAGCTCAGGGTTGGGAGCCTACGGGAGGGAGCAGTACTTC
TRBD2	NA	TRBV5-8	TRBJ2-1	CASRLRLAGFNEQFF	TGTGCCAGCCGACTTCGACTAGCGGGATTCAATGAGCAGTTCTTC
NA	NA	TRBV15	TRBJ1-6	CATSRVKRENSPLHF	TGTGCCACCAGCAGAGTAAAAAGGGAGAATTCACCCCTCCACTTT
TRBD1	NA	TRBV5-1	TRBJ1-4	CASRTTGTNEKLFF	TGCGCCAGCAGAACGACAGGGACTAATGAAAAACTGTTTTTT
NA	NA	TRBV19	TRBJ1-4	CASSSSSVRVSNEKLFF	TGTGCCAGTAGTTCCTCCTCGGTGAGAGTTTCTAATGAAAAACTGTTTTTT
NA	NA	TRBV11-2	TRBJ2-1	CASSLFSLLRQYNEQFF	TGTGCCAGCAGCTTATTCTCGTTATTGAGACAGTACAATGAGCAGTTCTTC
NA	NA	TRBV5-6	TRBJ1-2	CASSLGRTYGYTF	TGTGCCAGCAGCTTAGGACGGACATATGGCTACACCTTC
TRBD2	NA	TRBV28	TRBJ2-7	CASSLLGLAAYEQYF	TGTGCCAGCAGTTTATTAGGGCTAGCGGCCTACGAGCAGTACTTC
NA	NA	TRBV5-1	TRBJ2-2	CASSLGSYTGELFF	TGCGCCAGCAGCTTGGGCTCTTACACCGGGGAGCTGTTTTTT
NA	NA	TRBV20-1	TRBJ2-2	CSASKAGPLFANTGELFF	TGCAGTGCTAGTAAGGCAGGGCCCTTGTTCGCGAACACCGGGGAGCTGTTTTTT
NA	NA	TRBV15	TRBJ1-6	CATSRGRGYNSPLHF	TGTGCCACCAGCCGGGGTCGGGGGTATAATTCACCCCTCCACTTT
TRBD2	few	TRBV28	TRBJ2-1	CASSHLAGHNEQFF	TGTGCCAGCAGTCACCTAGCGGGGCACAATGAGCAGTTCTTC
NA	few	TRBV2	TRBJ1-5	CASSEARGWLKPQHF	TGTGCCAGCAGTGAAGCCAGGGGATGGCTCAAGCCCCAGCATTTT
TRBD2	NA	TRBV7-9	TRBJ2-7	CASSGTTTYEQYF	TGTGCCAGCAGCGGGACTACTACCTACGAGCAGTACTTC
TRBD1	NA	TRBV28	TRBJ1-4	CASSQTGTNEKLFF	TGTGCCAGCAGCCAGACAGGGACTAATGAAAAACTGTTTTTT
NA	NA	TRBV7-8	TRBJ1-2	CASSLAHSPQDGYTF	TGTGCCAGCAGCTTAGCGCACAGTCCCCAGGATGGCTACACCTTC
NA	NA	TRBV6-2/TRBV6-3	TRBJ2-2	CASSSYDKSNTGELFF	TGTGCCAGCAGTTCCTACGACAAGTCGAACACCGGGGAGCTGTTTTTT